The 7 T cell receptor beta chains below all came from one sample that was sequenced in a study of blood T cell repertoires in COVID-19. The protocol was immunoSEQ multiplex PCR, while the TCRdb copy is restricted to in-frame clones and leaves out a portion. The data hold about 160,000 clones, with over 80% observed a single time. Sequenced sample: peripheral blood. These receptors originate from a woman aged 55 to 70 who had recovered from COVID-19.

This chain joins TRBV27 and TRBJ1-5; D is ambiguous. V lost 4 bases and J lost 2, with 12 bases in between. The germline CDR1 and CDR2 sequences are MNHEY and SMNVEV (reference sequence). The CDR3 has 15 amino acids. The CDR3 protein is CASSSAGSGNQPQHF. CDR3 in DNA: TGTGCCAGCAGTTCCGCCGGAAGCGGCAATCAGCCCCAGCATTTT.

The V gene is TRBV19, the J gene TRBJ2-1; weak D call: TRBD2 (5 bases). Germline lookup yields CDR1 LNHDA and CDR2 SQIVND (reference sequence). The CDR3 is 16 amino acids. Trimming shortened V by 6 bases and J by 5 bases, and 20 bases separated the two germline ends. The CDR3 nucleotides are TGTGCCAGTAGCCCACCGGAACACGACGGGAACAATGAGCAGTTCTTC. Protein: CASSPPEHDGNNEQFF.

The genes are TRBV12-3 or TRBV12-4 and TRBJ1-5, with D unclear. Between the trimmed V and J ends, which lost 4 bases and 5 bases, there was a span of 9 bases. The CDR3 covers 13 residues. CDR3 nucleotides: TGTGCCAGCAGTTCAACTACTGATCAGCCCCAGCATTTT. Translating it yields CASSSTTDQPQHF.

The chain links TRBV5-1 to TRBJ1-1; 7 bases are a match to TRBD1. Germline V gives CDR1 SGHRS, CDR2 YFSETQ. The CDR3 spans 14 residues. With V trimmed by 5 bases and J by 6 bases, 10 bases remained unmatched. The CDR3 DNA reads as TGCGCCAGCAGGCAATCCGGGACAGACCCTGAAGCTTTCTTT. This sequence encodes CASRQSGTDPEAFF. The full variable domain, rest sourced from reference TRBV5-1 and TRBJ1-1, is KAGVTQTPRYLIKTRGQQVTLSCSPISGHRSVSWYQQTPGQGLQFLFEYFSETQRNKGNFPGRFSGRQFSNSRSEMNVSTLELGDSALYLCASRQSGTDPEAFFGQGTRLTVV.

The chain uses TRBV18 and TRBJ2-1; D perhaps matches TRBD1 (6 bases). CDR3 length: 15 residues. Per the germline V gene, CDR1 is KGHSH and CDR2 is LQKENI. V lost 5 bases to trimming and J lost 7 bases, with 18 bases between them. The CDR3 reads CASSKPQGLVNEQFF. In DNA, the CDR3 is TGTGCCAGCTCAAAACCCCAGGGGTTGGTGAATGAGCAGTTCTTC.

In DNA, the CDR3 is TGTGCCAGCAGCTTTACAGGGGGAAATTCACCCCTCCACTTT. Its translation is CASSFTGGNSPLHF. The rearrangement links TRBV13 to TRBJ1-6, with 8 bases lining up with TRBD1. The trim removed 3 bases at V and 7 bases at J, leaving 2 bases unmatched. CDR1 is PRHDT, CDR2 FYEKMQ, per germline (reference sequence). This CDR3 comprises 14 residues.

The CDR3 DNA follows: TGTGCCAGCAGTTCCGGGACAGGGAGGGGTAACTATGGCTACACCTTC. Amino acids: CASSSGTGRGNYGYTF. V usage is TRBV28 and J usage is TRBJ1-2, with 9 bases fitting TRBD1. J was trimmed by 1 base and V by 4 bases; bases with no gene match: 7. From germline, CDR1 is MDHEN and CDR2 SYDVKM. CDR3 size: 16 residues.